This T cell receptor beta chain emerged from a study of T cell responses to AZD1222 COVID-19 vaccine. Using immunoSEQ multiplex PCR, the repertoire was profiled, and TCRdb retains in-frame clones only, with some absent. The table has about 140,000 clones, about 92% seen once. The CDR3 extends over 11 amino acids. Germline-derived CDR1 and CDR2 are MNHEY and SVGEGT. V lost 1 base and J 4 bases, leaving 1 base between the germline ends. The source was peripheral blood, collected after recovery from COVID-19. This receptor was taken from an adult who had recovered from COVID-19. V and J are TRBV6-2 or TRBV6-3 and TRBJ1-2; D uncertain. DNA of the CDR3: TGTGCCAGCAGTTACTTCTATGGCTACACCTTC. It encodes CASSYFYGYTF.